This TCR beta chain came from a study of cytomegalovirus exposure and HLA in healthy donors. The study, taken as a whole, reports: A missense DCLRE1C variant was associated with V- and J-gene trimming of TCR beta chains in a later analysis, and an independent cohort replicated the association.

Germline V lookup: CDR1 MDHEN, CDR2 SYDVKM. The CDR3 covers 16 residues. Trimming cost V 3 bases and J 2 bases, with 14 bases left between them. To note about this clone: The antigen is unknown.

A multiplex PCR was run with 60 Vbeta primers and 13 Jbeta primers. Libraries were prepared by immunoSEQ multiplex PCR; TCRdb keeps only in-frame clonotypes and omits some of them. The sample lists roughly 260,000 clones, 84% occurring once. The receptor's source is a middle-aged woman in good health and CMV-seropositive. Material: PBMCs. The rearrangement uses TRBV28 and TRBJ1-5, with unresolved D. The CDR3 DNA is TGTGCCAGCAGTTTCATGTGGAGCACGGGCAATCAGCCCCAGCATTTT. Protein product: CASSFMWSTGNQPQHF. Full variable domain (remainder filled in from reference TRBV28 and TRBJ1-5): DVKVTQSSRYLVKRTGEKVFLECVQDMDHENMFWYRQDPGLGLRLIYFSYDVKMKEKGDIPEGYSVSREKKERFSLILESASTNQTSMYLCASSFMWSTGNQPQHFGDGTRLSIL.